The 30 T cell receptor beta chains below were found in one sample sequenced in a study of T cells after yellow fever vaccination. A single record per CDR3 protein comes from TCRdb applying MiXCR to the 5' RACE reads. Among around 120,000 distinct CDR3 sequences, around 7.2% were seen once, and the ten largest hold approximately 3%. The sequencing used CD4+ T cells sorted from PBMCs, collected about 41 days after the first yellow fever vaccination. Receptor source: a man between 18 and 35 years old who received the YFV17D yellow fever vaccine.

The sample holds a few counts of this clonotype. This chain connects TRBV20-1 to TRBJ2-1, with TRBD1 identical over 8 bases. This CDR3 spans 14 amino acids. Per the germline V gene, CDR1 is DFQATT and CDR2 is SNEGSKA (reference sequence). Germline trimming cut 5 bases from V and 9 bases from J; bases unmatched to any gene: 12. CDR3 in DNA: TGCAGTGCTCAGGACAGGGTTAGTGTAGGTGAGCAGTTCTTC. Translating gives CSAQDRVSVGEQFF.

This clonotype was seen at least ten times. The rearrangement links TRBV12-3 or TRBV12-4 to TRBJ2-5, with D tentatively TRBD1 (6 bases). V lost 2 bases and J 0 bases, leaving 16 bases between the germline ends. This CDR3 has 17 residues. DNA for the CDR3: TGTGCCAGCAGTTTATCCCCCGGACAGACCTACCAAGAGACCCAGTACTTC. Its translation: CASSLSPGQTYQETQYF.

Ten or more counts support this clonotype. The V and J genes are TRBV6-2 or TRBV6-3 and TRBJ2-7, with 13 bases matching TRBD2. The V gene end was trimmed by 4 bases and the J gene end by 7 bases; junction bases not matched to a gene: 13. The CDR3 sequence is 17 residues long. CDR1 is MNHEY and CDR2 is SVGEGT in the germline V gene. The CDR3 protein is CASSFSIGLAGEGEQYV. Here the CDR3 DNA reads TGTGCCAGCAGTTTTTCTATCGGACTAGCGGGGGAAGGAGAGCAGTACGTC.

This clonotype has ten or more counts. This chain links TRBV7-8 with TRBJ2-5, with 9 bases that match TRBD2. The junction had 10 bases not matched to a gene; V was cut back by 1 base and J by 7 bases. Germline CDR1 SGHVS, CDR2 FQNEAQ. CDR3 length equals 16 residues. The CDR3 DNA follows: TGTGCCAGCAGCTTAGAGCAGCGGGGGGCTGGGGGGACCCAGTACTTC. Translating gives CASSLEQRGAGGTQYF.

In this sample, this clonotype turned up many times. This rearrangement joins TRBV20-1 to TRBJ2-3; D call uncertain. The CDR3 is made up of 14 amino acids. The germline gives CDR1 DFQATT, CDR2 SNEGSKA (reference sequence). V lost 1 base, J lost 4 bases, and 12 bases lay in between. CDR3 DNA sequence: TGCAGTGCTAGAGTGGGGATTTGGGCAGATACGCAGTATTTT. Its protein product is CSARVGIWADTQYF.

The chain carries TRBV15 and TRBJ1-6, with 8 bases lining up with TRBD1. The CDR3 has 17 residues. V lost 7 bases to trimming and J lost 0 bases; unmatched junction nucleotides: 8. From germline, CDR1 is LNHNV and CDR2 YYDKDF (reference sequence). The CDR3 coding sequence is TGTGCCACCATGGGACAGGAACTTGGCTCCTATAATTCACCCCTCCACTTT. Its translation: CATMGQELGSYNSPLHF.

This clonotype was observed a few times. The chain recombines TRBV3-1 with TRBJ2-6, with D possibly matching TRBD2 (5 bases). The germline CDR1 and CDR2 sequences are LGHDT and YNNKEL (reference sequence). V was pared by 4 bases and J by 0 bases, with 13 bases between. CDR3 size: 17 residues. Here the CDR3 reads CASSPLAGGSGANVLTF. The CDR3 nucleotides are TGTGCCAGCAGCCCCCTAGCCGGAGGCTCTGGGGCCAACGTCCTGACTTTC.

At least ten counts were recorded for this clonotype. As DNA, the CDR3 is TGCGCCAGCAGCTTAGACGACAGGGTGGCCAAAAACATTCAGTACTTC. It is translated as CASSLDDRVAKNIQYF. The rearrangement links TRBV5-1 to TRBJ2-4, with 7 bases that match TRBD1. CDR1 and CDR2 (germline): SGHRS, YFSETQ. The CDR3 length is 16 residues. V was clipped by 2 bases and J by 1 base; unmatched bases: 6.

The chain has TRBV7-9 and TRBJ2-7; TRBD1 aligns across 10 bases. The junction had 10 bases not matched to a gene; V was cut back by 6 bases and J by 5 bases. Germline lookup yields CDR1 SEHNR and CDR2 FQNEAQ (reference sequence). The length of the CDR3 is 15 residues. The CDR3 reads CASSLIGTGVHEQYF. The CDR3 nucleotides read TGTGCCAGCAGTCTGATCGGGACAGGGGTCCACGAGCAGTACTTC.

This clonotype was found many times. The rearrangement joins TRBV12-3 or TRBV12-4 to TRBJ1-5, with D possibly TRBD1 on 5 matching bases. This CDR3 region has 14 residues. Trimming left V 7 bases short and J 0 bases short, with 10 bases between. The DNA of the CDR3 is TGTGCCAGCATTGGGGGAACTAGCAATCAGCCCCAGCATTTT. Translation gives CASIGGTSNQPQHF.

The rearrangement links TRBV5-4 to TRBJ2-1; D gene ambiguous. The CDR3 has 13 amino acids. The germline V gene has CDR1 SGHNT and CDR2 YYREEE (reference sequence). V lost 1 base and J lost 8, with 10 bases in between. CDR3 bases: TGTGCCAGCAGCTTGTCGCCGGTCCATGAGCAGTTCTTC. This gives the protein CASSLSPVHEQFF.

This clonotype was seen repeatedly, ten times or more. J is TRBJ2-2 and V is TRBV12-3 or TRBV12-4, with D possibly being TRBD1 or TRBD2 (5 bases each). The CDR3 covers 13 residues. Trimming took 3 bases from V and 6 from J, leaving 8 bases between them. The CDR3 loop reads CASSLRGPGELFF. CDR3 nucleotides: TGTGCCAGCAGTTTGAGGGGCCCCGGGGAGCTGTTTTTT.

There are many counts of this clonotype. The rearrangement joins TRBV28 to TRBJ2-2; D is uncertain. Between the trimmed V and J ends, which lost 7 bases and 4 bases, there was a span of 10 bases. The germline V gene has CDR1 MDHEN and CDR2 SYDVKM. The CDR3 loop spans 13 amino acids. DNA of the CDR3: TGTGCCAGCATTGCGAGAGGCACCGGGGAGCTGTTTTTT. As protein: CASIARGTGELFF.

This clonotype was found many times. The CDR3, as DNA: TGCAGTGCTAGGACGGACACAAACACTGAAGCTTTCTTT. It yields the protein CSARTDTNTEAFF. The chain is built from TRBV20-1 and TRBJ1-1, with D possibly matching TRBD1 (5 bases). The CDR3 loop spans 13 amino acids. V gave up 3 bases and J gave up 2 bases, with 10 bases separating them. Germline V lookup: CDR1 DFQATT, CDR2 SNEGSKA (reference sequence).

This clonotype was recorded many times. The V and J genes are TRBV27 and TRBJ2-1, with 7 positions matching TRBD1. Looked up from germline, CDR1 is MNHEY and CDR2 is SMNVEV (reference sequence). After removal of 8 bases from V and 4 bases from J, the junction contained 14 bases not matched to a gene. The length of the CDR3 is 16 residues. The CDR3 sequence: CASSSILRGTYNEQFF. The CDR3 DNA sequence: TGTGCCAGCTCCTCCATCCTCAGGGGGACATACAATGAGCAGTTCTTC.

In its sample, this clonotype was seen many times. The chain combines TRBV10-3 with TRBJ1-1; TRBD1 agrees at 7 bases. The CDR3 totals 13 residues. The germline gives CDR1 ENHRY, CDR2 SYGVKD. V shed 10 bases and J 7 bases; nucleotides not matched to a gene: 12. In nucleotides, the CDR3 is TGTGCCACCCGGGGCCAGGGGGAGAATGAAGCTTTCTTT. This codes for CATRGQGENEAFF.

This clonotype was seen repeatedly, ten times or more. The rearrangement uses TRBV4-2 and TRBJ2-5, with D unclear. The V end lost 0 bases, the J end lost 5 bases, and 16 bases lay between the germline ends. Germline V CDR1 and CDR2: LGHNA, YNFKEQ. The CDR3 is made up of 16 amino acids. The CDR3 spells CASSQDRSTWQETQYF. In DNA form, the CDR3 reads TGTGCCAGCAGCCAAGATCGTAGCACATGGCAGGAGACCCAGTACTTC.

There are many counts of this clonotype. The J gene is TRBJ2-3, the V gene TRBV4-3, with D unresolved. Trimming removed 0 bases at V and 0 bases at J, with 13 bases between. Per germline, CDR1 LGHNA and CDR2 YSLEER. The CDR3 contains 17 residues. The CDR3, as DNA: TGCGCCAGCAGCCAAGATGGTGGTGAAACTAGCACAGATACGCAGTATTTT. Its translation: CASSQDGGETSTDTQYF.

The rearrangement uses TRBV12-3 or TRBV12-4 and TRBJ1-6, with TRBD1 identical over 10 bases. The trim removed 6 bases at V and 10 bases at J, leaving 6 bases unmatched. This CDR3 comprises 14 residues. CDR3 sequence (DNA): TGTGCCAGCAGCCGGGACAGGGGCAGCTCACCCCTCCACTTT. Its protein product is CASSRDRGSSPLHF.

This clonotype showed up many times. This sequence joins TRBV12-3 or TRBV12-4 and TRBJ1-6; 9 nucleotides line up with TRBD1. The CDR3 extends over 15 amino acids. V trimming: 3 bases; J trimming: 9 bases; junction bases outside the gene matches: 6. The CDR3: CASSFGTGGLSPLHF. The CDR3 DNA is TGTGCCAGCAGTTTTGGAACAGGGGGCCTTTCACCCCTCCACTTT.

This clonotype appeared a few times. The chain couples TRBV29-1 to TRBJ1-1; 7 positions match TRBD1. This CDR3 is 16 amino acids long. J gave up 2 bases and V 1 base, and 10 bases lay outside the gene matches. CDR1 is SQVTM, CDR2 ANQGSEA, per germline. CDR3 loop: CSVEGLGTAKNTEAFF. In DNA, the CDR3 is TGCAGCGTTGAAGGGTTGGGGACAGCGAAAAACACTGAAGCTTTCTTT.

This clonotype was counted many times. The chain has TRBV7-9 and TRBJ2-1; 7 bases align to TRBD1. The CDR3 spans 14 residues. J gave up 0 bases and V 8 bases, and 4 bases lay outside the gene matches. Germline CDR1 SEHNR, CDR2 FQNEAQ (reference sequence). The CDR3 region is CASGSGGSYNEQFF. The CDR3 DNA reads TGTGCCAGCGGATCAGGGGGCTCCTACAATGAGCAGTTCTTC.

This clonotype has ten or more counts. The CDR3 sequence is CSARRGGQEPQHF. DNA of the CDR3: TGCAGTGCCCGAAGGGGGGGTCAAGAGCCCCAGCATTTT. The chain employs TRBV20-1 and TRBJ1-5, with a possible D match to TRBD1 (6 bases). V was clipped by 6 bases and J by 8 bases, with 17 bases between them. This CDR3 comprises 13 residues. Per the germline V gene, CDR1 is DFQATT and CDR2 is SNEGSKA (reference sequence).

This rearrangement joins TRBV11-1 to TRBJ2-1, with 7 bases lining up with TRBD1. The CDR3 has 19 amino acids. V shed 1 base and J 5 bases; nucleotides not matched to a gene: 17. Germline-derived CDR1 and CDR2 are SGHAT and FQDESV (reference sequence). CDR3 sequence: CASSLVFLSTGRLNNEQFF. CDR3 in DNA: TGTGCCAGCAGCTTAGTCTTTCTTTCGACAGGGCGTCTAAACAATGAGCAGTTCTTC.

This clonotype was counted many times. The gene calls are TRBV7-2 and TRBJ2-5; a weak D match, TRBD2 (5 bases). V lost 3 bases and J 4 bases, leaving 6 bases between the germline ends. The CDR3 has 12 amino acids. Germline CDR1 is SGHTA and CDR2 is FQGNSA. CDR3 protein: CASSFRGETQYF. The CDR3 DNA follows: TGTGCCAGCAGCTTCCGGGGAGAGACCCAGTACTTC.

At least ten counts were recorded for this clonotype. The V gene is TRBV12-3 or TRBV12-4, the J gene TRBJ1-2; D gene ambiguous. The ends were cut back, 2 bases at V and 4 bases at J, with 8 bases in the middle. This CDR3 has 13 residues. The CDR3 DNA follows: TGTGCCAGCAGTTTAATGAGGGTCTATGGCTACACCTTC. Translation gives CASSLMRVYGYTF.

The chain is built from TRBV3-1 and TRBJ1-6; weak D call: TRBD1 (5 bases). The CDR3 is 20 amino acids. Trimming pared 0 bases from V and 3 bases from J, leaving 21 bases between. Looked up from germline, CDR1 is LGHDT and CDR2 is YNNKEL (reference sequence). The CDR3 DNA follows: TGTGCCAGCAGCCAAGACCCCTGTGGTAGGGGCGCGGTCTATAATTCACCCCTCCACTTT. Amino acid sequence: CASSQDPCGRGAVYNSPLHF.

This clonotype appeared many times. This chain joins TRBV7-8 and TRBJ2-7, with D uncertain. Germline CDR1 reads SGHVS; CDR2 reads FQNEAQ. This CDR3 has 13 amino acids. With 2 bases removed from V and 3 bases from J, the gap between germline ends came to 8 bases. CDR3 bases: TGTGCCAGCAGCTTACTTTTCAACTACGAGCAGTACTTC. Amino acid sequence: CASSLLFNYEQYF. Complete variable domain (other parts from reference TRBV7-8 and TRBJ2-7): GAGVSQSPRYKVAKRGQDVALRCDPISGHVSLFWYQQALGQGPEFLTYFQNEAQLDKSGLPSDRFFAERPEGSVSTLKIQRTQQEDSAVYLCASSLLFNYEQYFGPGTRLTVT.

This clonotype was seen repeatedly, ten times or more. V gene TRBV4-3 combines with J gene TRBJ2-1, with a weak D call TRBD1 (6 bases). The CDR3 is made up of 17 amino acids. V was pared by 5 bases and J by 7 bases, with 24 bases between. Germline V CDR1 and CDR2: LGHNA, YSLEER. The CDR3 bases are TGCGCCAGCAGCACCGCCGGGACAATCGACGAGGGAAATGAGCAGTTCTTC. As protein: CASSTAGTIDEGNEQFF.

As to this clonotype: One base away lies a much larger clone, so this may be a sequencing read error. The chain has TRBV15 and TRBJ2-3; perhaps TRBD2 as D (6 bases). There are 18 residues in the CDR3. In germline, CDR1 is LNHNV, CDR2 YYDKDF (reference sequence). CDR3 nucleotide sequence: TGTGCCACCAGCAGAGGAATGGGCCTCTCAACTAGCACAGATACGCAGTGTTTT. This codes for CATSRGMGLSTSTDTQCF. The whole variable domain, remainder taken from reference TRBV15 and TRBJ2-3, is DAMVIQNPRYQVTQFGKPVTLSCSQTLNHNVMYWYQQKSSQAPKLLFHYYDKDFNNEADTPDNFQSRRPNTSFCFLDIRSPGLGDTAMYLCATSRGMGLSTSTDTQCFGPGTRLTVL.